The subject of this entry is one TCR beta chain. Its antigen is still unknown. This sample was taken from a study of T cell responses to AZD1222 COVID-19 vaccine. Overall study findings and caveats: Once two AZD1222 doses were given, Spike-specific TCR breadth and depth went up. Among the donors, most were white British and more were female, and clonal diversity was possibly underestimated. Just 5 or 6 AZD1222 recipients tested seropositive at baseline. Sampling that yielded the repertoires occurred only after the peak T cell response.

Profiled with immunoSEQ multiplex PCR; TCRdb holds only in-frame clones, not every one. The sample has about 150,000 clones, 91% seen once. This TCR was recovered from an adult in good health. The sequenced sample was peripheral blood, obtained on day 0 of AZD1222 vaccination.

CDR3 bases: TGTGCCAGCAGCCCGGAGGGGCAGGGGGCTAAACCCTACGAGCAGTACTTC. Translation: CASSPEGQGAKPYEQYF. This sequence joins TRBV9 and TRBJ2-7; 8 nucleotides match TRBD1. There are 17 residues in the CDR3. Unmatched junction bases numbered 14, after V lost 4 bases and J lost 2 bases. Germline lookup yields CDR1 SGDLS and CDR2 YYNGEE.